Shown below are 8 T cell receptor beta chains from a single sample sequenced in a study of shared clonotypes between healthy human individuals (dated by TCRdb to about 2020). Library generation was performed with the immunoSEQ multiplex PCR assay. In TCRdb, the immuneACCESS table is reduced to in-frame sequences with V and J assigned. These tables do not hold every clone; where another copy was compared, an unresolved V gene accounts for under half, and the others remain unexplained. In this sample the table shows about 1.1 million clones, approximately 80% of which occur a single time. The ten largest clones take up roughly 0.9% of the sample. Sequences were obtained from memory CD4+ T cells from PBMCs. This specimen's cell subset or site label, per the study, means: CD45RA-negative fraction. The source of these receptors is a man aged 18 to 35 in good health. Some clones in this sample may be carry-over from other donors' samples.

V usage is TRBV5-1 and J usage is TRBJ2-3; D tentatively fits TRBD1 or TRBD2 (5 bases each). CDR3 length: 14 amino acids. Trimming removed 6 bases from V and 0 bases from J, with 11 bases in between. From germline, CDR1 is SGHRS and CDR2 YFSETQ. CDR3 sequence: CASTPGSSTDTQYF. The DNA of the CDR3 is TGCGCCAGCACCCCAGGGAGTAGCACAGATACGCAGTATTTT.

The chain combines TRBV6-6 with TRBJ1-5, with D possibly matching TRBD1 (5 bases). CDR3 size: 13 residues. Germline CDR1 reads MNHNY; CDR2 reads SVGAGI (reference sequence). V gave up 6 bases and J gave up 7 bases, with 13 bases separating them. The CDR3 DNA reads TGTGCCAGCAGCCCCGGGGGGTCCCAGCCCCAGCATTTT. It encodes CASSPGGSQPQHF.

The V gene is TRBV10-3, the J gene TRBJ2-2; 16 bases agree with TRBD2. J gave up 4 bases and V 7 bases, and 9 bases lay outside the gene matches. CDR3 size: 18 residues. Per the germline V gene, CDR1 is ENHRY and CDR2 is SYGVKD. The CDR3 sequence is CAIKEGLAGGRLTGELFF. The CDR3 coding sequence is TGTGCCATCAAAGAGGGACTAGCGGGAGGGCGGCTCACCGGGGAGCTGTTTTTT.

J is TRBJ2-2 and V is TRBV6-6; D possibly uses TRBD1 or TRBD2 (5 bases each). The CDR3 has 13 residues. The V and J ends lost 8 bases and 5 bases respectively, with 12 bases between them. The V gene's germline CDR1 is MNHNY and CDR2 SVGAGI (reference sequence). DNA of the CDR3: TGTGCCAGCGGGACGGGATATACCGGGGAGCTGTTTTTT. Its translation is CASGTGYTGELFF.

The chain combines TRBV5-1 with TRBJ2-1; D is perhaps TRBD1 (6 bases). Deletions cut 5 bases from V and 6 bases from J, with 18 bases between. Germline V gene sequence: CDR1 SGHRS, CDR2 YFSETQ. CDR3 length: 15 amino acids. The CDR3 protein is CASSSTPEGVNEQFF. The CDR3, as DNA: TGCGCCAGCAGTTCTACCCCCGAGGGGGTCAATGAGCAGTTCTTC.

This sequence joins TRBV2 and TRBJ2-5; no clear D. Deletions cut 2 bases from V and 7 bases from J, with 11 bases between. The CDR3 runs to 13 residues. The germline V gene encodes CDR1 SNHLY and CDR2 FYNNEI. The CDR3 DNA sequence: TGTGCCAGCAGTGAAAAGGGATTAGGGACCCAGTACTTC. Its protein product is CASSEKGLGTQYF.

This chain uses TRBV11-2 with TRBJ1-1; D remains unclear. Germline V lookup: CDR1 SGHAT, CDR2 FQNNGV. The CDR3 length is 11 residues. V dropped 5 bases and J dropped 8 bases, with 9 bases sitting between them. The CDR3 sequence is CASSVTAEAFF. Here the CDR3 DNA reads TGTGCCAGCAGCGTAACAGCGGAAGCTTTCTTT.

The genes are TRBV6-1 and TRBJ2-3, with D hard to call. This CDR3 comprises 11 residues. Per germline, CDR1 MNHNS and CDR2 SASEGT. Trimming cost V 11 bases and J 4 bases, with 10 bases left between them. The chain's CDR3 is CADAPPDTQYF. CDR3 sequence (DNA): TGTGCCGATGCCCCCCCAGATACGCAGTATTTT.